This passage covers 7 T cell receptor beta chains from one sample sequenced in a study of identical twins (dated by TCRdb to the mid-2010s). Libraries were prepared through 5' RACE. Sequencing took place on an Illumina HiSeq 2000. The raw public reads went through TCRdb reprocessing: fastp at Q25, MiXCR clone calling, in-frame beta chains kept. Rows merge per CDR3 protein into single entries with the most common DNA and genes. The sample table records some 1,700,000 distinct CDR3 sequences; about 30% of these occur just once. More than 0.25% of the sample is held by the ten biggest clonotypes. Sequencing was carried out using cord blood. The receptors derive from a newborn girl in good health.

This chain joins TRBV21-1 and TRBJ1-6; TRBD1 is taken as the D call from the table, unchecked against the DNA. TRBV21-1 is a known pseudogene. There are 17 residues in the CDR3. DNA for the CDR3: TGTGCCAGCAGCAAAGCAAGGGACGAGGACTTAAATTCACCCCTCCACTTT. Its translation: CASSKARDEDLNSPLHF.

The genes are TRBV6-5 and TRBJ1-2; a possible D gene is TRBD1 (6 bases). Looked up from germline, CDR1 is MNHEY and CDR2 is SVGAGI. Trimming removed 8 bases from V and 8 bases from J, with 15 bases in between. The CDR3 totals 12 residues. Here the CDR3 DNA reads TGTGCCAGCGGAGCGCTACAGGGCGGCTACACCTTC. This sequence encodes CASGALQGGYTF.

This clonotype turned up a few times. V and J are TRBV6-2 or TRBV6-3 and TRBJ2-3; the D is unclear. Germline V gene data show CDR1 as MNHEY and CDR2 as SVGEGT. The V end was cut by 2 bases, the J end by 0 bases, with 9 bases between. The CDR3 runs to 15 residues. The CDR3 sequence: CASSYIALSTDTQYF. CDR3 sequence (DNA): TGTGCCAGCAGTTACATCGCACTTAGCACAGATACGCAGTATTTT.

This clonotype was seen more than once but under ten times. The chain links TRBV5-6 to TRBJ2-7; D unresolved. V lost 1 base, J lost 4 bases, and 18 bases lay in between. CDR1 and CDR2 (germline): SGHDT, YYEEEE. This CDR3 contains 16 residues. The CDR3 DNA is TGTGCCAGCAGCTTGAGTTTTGGCGGCCTTATATACGAGCAGTACTTC. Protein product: CASSLSFGGLIYEQYF. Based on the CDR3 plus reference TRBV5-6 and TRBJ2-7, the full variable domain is DAGVTQSPTHLIKTRGQQVTLRCSPKSGHDTVSWYQQALGQGPQFIFQYYEEEERQRGNFPDRFSGHQFPNYSSELNVNALLLGDSALYLCASSLSFGGLIYEQYFGPGTRLTVT.

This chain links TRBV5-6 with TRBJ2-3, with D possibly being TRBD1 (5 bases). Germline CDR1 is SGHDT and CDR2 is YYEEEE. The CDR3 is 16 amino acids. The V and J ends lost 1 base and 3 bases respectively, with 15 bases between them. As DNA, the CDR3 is TGTGCCAGCAGCTTGCGCAACAGGAGTCCTACAGATACGCAGTATTTT. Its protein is CASSLRNRSPTDTQYF.

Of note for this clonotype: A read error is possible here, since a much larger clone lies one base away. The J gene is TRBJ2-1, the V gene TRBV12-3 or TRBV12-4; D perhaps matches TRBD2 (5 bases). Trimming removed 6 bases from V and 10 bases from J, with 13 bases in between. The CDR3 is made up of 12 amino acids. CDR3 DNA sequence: TGTGCCAGCAGCCCCACTAGGACCGAGCAGTTCTTC. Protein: CASSPTRTEQFF.

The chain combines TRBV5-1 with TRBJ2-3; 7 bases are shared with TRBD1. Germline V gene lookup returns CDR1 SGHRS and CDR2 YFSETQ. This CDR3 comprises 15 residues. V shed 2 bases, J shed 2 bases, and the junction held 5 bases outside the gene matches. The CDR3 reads CASSFRDSLTDTQYF. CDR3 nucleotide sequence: TGCGCCAGCAGCTTTAGGGACAGCCTCACAGATACGCAGTATTTT. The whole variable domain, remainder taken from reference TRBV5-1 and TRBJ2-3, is KAGVTQTPRYLIKTRGQQVTLSCSPISGHRSVSWYQQTPGQGLQFLFEYFSETQRNKGNFPGRFSGRQFSNSRSEMNVSTLELGDSALYLCASSFRDSLTDTQYFGPGTRLTVL.